The present TCR beta chain was sequenced within a study of vaccination effects on CD4 cells after COVID-19. This table comes from immunoSEQ multiplex PCR, and its TCRdb copy is limited to in-frame clones, with some not included. The sample includes some 52,000 clones, 79% of them seen just once. Concerning this clone: The antigen remains undetermined.

General study points: Only a single clone (1 of 255 vaccine-induced clones in healthy vaccinees) cross-reacted with common cold coronaviruses. The study found marked clonal contraction of infection- and vaccine-induced clones late after vaccination.

Under the ViraFEST assay, PBMC were stimulated with viral peptide pools so that antigen-specific CD4+ T cells expanded. Sequencing was performed afterwards. Isolating CD4+ T cells followed around nine days of culture. Vaccinees lacked prior SARS-CoV-2 infection and tested negative for nucleocapsid antibodies. Culturing of around 1.9 million PBMC per well took place with around 9.6 IU/ml IL-2 and 10 ug/ml peptides. Germline V lookup: CDR1 LNHDA, CDR2 SQIVND (reference sequence). The CDR3 is made up of 14 amino acids. V gave up 5 bases and J gave up 4 bases, with 14 bases separating them. Sequencing was performed on CD4+ T cells from PBMCs cultured with HCoV-OC43 spike peptides, taken before COVID-19 vaccination. The subset here: HCoV-OC43 spike overlapping peptide pool stimulation. J is TRBJ1-2 and V is TRBV19; D is unresolved. This receptor was identified in a human donor who received a COVID-19 vaccine. Here the CDR3 reads CASSVSQGRYGYTF. The CDR3 nucleotides are TGTGCCAGTAGTGTTTCTCAAGGCCGCTATGGCTACACCTTC.